The next 20 T cell receptor beta chains were all read from a single sample in a study of T cell changes during pregnancy in multiple sclerosis. The repertoire was sequenced with immunoSEQ multiplex PCR; TCRdb's copy has only in-frame clones and lacks some. The sample lists roughly 24,000 clones, around 87% occurring once. The source material was CD4+ T cells from peripheral blood mononuclear cells, sampled in the second trimester of pregnancy. Receptors were obtained from a female donor in good health, enrolled as a control in a pregnancy study.

Here the CDR3 reads CASLDRYRSGLSGANVLTF. CDR3 DNA: TGTGCCAGCCTGGACAGATACAGATCTGGATTATCTGGGGCCAACGTCCTGACTTTC. The gene calls are TRBV5-5 and TRBJ2-6; tentative D call: TRBD1 (6 bases). The CDR3 is 19 amino acids. The V gene's germline CDR1 is SGHKS and CDR2 YYEKEE (reference sequence). Trimming took 7 bases from V and 1 from J, leaving 24 bases between them.

The chain uses TRBV6-5 and TRBJ1-1, with D possibly matching TRBD1 (6 bases). V was cut by 5 bases and J by 6 bases, with 7 bases left in between. The CDR3 totals 11 residues. Germline lookup yields CDR1 MNHEY and CDR2 SVGAGI. The CDR3 bases are TGTGCCAGCAGTAACAGGGCTGAAGCTTTCTTT. This codes for CASSNRAEAFF.

This chain's CDR3 is CASSLGTSGSPAEDTQYF. In DNA, the CDR3 is TGTGCCAGCAGCCTCGGGACTAGCGGGAGCCCAGCCGAAGATACGCAGTATTTT. The chain has TRBV4-2 and TRBJ2-3; 14 nucleotides match TRBD2. The germline CDR1 and CDR2 sequences are LGHNA and YNFKEQ. CDR3 size: 18 residues. V lost 4 bases, J lost 5 bases, and 11 bases stayed unmatched.

V usage is TRBV5-6 and J usage is TRBJ2-7, with 11 bases that match TRBD2. Losses at the gene ends were 3 bases for V and 5 bases for J; bases not matched to a gene: 10. From germline, CDR1 is SGHDT and CDR2 YYEEEE. This CDR3 is 16 amino acids long. CDR3 nucleotides: TGTGCCAGCAGCTCCGGGACGGCGGGACTAGCGGACGAGCAGTACTTC. Translation: CASSSGTAGLADEQYF.

This rearrangement joins TRBV4-2 to TRBJ1-1, with D uncertain. This CDR3 is 16 amino acids long. Trimming left V 0 bases short and J 6 bases short, with 17 bases between. Germline CDR1 reads LGHNA; CDR2 reads YNFKEQ. The CDR3, as DNA: TGTGCCAGCAGCCAAGATAGAATTGAGGGAATCCCTGAAGCTTTCTTT. As protein: CASSQDRIEGIPEAFF.

The chain uses TRBV6-1 and TRBJ2-7; 11 positions agree with TRBD2. Germline V gene sequence: CDR1 MNHNS, CDR2 SASEGT. CDR3 size: 15 residues. V lost 6 bases and J lost 3; bases outside the gene matches: 7. CDR3 nucleotide sequence: TGTGCCAGCAGGCAGGATGGACTAGCGGGCTACGAGCAGTACTTC. It specifies CASRQDGLAGYEQYF.

V gene TRBV6-5 combines with J gene TRBJ2-2, with 7 bases identical to TRBD1. Germline V CDR1 and CDR2: MNHEY, SVGAGI. CDR3 length: 14 residues. J gave up 5 bases and V 5 bases, and 5 bases lay outside the gene matches. The CDR3 nucleotides are TGTGCCAGCAGTAGGGGGACAGAGACCGGGGAGCTGTTTTTT. This codes for CASSRGTETGELFF.

The rearrangement uses TRBV10-1 and TRBJ2-7, with D possibly TRBD1 on 5 matching bases. From germline, CDR1 is WNHNN and CDR2 SYGVQD (reference sequence). V was pared by 6 bases and J by 2 bases, with 14 bases between. This CDR3 has 14 amino acids. CDR3 residues: CASRGPAITYEQYF. As DNA, the CDR3 is TGCGCCAGCAGGGGGCCAGCTATTACCTACGAGCAGTACTTC.

This clone showed up just a few times. This sequence joins TRBV5-4 and TRBJ2-3, with D possibly TRBD1 on 5 matching bases. Looked up from germline, CDR1 is SGHNT and CDR2 is YYREEE (reference sequence). Trimming left V 2 bases short and J 9 bases short, with 13 bases between. This CDR3 contains 13 residues. The CDR3 spells CASSFPDRGTQYF. CDR3 nucleotides: TGTGCCAGCAGCTTCCCCGATAGGGGCACGCAGTATTTT.

The chain is built from TRBV7-2 and TRBJ1-6; possibly TRBD1 for D (5 bases). The CDR3 extends over 19 amino acids. The V end lost 0 bases, the J end lost 0 bases, and 15 bases lay between the germline ends. The germline V gene encodes CDR1 SGHTA and CDR2 FQGNSA. As DNA, the CDR3 is TGTGCCAGCAGCTTAGCGTGGGGCACGCTCAGCTCCTATAATTCACCCCTCCACTTT. Its protein product is CASSLAWGTLSSYNSPLHF.

This chain uses TRBV15 with TRBJ2-3, with 9 bases lining up with TRBD2. From germline, CDR1 is LNHNV and CDR2 YYDKDF (reference sequence). The trim removed 2 bases at V and 9 bases at J, leaving 15 bases unmatched. The CDR3 totals 17 residues. The CDR3 coding sequence is TGTGCCACCAGCAGACCCCCATGGCGGGAGGGCACCCCCACGCAGTATTTT. Amino acid sequence: CATSRPPWREGTPTQYF.

The chain recombines TRBV19 with TRBJ1-1, with 7 bases aligning to TRBD1. The germline V gene has CDR1 LNHDA and CDR2 SQIVND (reference sequence). This CDR3 is built from 14 residues. V was pared by 5 bases and J by 1 base, with 4 bases of the junction left unmatched. Here the CDR3 DNA reads TGTGCCAGTAGTGGACAGGAGCCGAACACTGAAGCTTTCTTT. It specifies CASSGQEPNTEAFF.

This chain links TRBV5-1 with TRBJ2-7; D unresolved. Germline values: CDR1 SGHRS, CDR2 YFSETQ. This CDR3 has 18 amino acids. Trimming removed 0 bases from V and 0 bases from J, with 19 bases in between. This CDR3 is CASSLGPNHPAISYEQYF. CDR3 sequence (DNA): TGCGCCAGCAGCTTGGGTCCTAACCACCCCGCTATCTCCTACGAGCAGTACTTC.

V and J are TRBV4-1 and TRBJ1-1; D gene ambiguous. The CDR3 contains 15 residues. Germline values: CDR1 MGHRA, CDR2 YSYEKL. Trimming pared 1 base from V and 1 base from J, leaving 10 bases between. The CDR3 spells CASSQGGWPNTEAFF. The CDR3 region has the DNA TGCGCCAGCAGCCAAGGAGGTTGGCCGAACACTGAAGCTTTCTTT.

This rearrangement joins TRBV19 to TRBJ2-7; 8 bases are a match to TRBD1. Germline V gives CDR1 LNHDA, CDR2 SQIVND (reference sequence). V was clipped by 1 base and J by 6 bases; unmatched bases: 5. The CDR3 has 14 residues. The CDR3 DNA reads as TGTGCCAGTAGTATAGCCGGACAGGGCTCCGAGCAGTACTTC. Translation gives CASSIAGQGSEQYF. The complete variable domain, with remaining parts taken from reference TRBV19 and TRBJ2-7, reads DGGITQSPKYLFRKEGQNVTLSCEQNLNHDAMYWYRQDPGQGLRLIYYSQIVNDFQKGDIAEGYSVSREKKESFPLTVTSAQKNPTAFYLCASSIAGQGSEQYFGPGTRLTVT.

Only one count was recorded for this clone. The V gene is TRBV6-4, the J gene TRBJ2-1; the match to TRBD2 covers 11 bases. Trimming removed 2 bases from V and 4 bases from J; junction bases left unmatched: 1. The CDR3 loop spans 15 amino acids. Germline-derived CDR1 and CDR2 are MRHNA and SNTAGT. The CDR3 sequence is CASSDASGGYNEQFF. CDR3 nucleotide sequence: TGTGCCAGCAGTGACGCTAGCGGGGGGTACAATGAGCAGTTCTTC.

V gene TRBV27 combines with J gene TRBJ1-2; 9 nucleotides line up with TRBD1. This CDR3 comprises 15 residues. Trimming removed 3 bases from V and 6 bases from J; junction bases left unmatched: 8. CDR1 MNHEY and CDR2 SMNVEV come from the germline V gene (reference sequence). Written as DNA, the CDR3 is TGTGCCAGCAGTTTGACCTGGACAGGGGTGGATGGCTACACCTTC. Translation gives CASSLTWTGVDGYTF.

The chain combines TRBV9 with TRBJ2-3; a possible D gene is TRBD2 (6 bases). The V gene's germline CDR1 is SGDLS and CDR2 YYNGEE. There are 15 residues in the CDR3. Deletions cut 0 bases from V and 2 bases from J, with 10 bases between. CDR3 residues: CASSVAGEVTDTQYF. The DNA of the CDR3 is TGTGCCAGCAGCGTAGCGGGGGAGGTCACAGATACGCAGTATTTT.

This rearrangement joins TRBV10-1 to TRBJ1-1, with TRBD1 identical over 9 bases. The V gene's germline CDR1 is WNHNN and CDR2 SYGVQD (reference sequence). Trimming at V came to 6 bases and at J to 7 bases, leaving 9 bases not matched to a gene. The CDR3 is 14 amino acids. The CDR3 sequence: CASRRDRVGGEAFF. The DNA of the CDR3 is TGCGCCAGCAGAAGGGACAGGGTAGGAGGTGAAGCTTTCTTT.

This clone is a singleton in its sample. The rearrangement uses TRBV7-2 and TRBJ1-2; D is unresolved. CDR3 length equals 13 residues. Germline CDR1 and CDR2: SGHTA and FQGNSA. The germline V and J ends were trimmed by 10 bases and 5 bases, with 17 bases remaining between them. CDR3 residues: CAILRTSVYGYTF. As DNA, the CDR3 is TGTGCCATCCTCCGCACCAGCGTTTATGGCTACACCTTC.